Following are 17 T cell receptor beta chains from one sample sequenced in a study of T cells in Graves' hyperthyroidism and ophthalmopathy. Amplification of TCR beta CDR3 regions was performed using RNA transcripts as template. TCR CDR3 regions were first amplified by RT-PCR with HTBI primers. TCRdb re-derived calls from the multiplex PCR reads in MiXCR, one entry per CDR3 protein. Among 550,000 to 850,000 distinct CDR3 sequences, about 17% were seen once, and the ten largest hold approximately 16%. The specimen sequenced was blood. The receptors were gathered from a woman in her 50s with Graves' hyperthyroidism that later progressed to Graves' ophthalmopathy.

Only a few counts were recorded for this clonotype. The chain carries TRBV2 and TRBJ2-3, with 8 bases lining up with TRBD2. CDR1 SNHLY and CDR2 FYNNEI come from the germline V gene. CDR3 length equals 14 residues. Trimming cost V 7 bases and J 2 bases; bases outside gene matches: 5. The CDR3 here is CASKVRGATDTQYF. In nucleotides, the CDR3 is TGTGCCAGCAAGGTGCGGGGGGCCACAGATACGCAGTATTTT.

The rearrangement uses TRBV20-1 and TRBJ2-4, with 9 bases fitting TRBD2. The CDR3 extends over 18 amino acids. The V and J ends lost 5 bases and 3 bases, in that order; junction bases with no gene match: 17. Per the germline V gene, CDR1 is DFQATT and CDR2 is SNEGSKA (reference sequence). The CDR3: CSAGLSGGPGRVKNIQYF. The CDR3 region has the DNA TGCAGTGCTGGTCTCAGCGGGGGGCCCGGGAGGGTCAAAAACATTCAGTACTTC.

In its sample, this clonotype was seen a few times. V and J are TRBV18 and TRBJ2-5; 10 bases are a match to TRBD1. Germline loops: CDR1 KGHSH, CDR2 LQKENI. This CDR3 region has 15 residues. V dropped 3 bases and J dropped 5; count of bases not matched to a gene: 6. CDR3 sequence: CASSPSGQGTETQYF. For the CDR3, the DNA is TGTGCCAGCTCACCGTCGGGACAGGGGACGGAGACCCAGTACTTC.

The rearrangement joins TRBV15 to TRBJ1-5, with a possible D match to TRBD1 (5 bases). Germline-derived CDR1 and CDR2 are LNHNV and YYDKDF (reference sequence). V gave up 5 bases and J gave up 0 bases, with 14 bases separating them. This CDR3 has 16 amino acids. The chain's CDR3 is CATSRWVTGSNQPQHF. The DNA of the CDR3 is TGTGCCACCAGCCGGTGGGTCACAGGTAGCAATCAGCCCCAGCATTTT. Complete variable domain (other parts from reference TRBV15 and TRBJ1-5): DAMVIQNPRYQVTQFGKPVTLSCSQTLNHNVMYWYQQKSSQAPKLLFHYYDKDFNNEADTPDNFQSRRPNTSFCFLDIRSPGLGDTAMYLCATSRWVTGSNQPQHFGDGTRLSIL.

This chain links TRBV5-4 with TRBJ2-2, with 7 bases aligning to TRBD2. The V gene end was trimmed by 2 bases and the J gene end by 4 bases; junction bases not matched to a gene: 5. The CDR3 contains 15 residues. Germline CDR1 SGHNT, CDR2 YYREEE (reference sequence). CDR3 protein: CASSLEPSGTGELFF. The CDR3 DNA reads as TGTGCCAGCAGCTTAGAACCTAGCGGCACCGGGGAGCTGTTTTTT.

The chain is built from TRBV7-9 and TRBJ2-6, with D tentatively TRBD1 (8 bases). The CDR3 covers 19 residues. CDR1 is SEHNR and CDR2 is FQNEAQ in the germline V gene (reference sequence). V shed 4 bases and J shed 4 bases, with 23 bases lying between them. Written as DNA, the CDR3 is TGTGCCAGCAGCTCCCCCTGGACAGGGAGGGTTTACGGGGCCAACGTCCTGACTTTC. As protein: CASSSPWTGRVYGANVLTF.

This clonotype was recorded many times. CDR3 nucleotides: TGTGCCAGCAGTGACCGACAGGGACTCACTAATGAAAAACTGTTTTTT. This gives the protein CASSDRQGLTNEKLFF. This rearrangement joins TRBV6-1 to TRBJ1-4; 7 nucleotides agree with TRBD1. V trimming: 3 bases; J trimming: 2 bases; junction bases outside the gene matches: 6. The CDR3 runs to 16 residues. In germline, CDR1 is MNHNS, CDR2 SASEGT.

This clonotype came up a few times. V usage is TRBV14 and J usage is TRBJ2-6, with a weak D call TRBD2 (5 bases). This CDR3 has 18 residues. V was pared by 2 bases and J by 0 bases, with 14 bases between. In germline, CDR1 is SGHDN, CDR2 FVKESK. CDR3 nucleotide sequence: TGTGCCAGCAGCCAAATCGAGACGGGATACTCTGGGGCCAACGTCCTGACTTTC. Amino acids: CASSQIETGYSGANVLTF.

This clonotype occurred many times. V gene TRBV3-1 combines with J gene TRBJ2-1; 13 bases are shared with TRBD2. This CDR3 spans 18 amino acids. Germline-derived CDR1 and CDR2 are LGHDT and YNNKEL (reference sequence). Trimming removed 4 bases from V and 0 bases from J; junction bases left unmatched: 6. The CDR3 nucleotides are TGTGCCAGCAGCCCGACTAGCGGGGGGCCCAGCTCCTACAATGAGCAGTTCTTC. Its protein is CASSPTSGGPSSYNEQFF.

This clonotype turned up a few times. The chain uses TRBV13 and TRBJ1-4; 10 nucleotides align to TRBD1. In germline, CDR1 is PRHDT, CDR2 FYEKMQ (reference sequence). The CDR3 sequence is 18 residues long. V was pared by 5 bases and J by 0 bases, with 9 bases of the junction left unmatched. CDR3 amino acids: CASSPRRDRGSTNEKLFF. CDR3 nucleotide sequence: TGTGCCAGCAGCCCTAGGCGGGACAGGGGATCAACTAATGAAAAACTGTTTTTT.

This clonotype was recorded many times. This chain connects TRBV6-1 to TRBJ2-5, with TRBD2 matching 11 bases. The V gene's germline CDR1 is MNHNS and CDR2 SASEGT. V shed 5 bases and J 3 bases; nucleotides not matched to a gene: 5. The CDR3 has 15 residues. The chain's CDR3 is CASSSPGLAEETQYF. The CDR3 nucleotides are TGTGCCAGCAGTTCCCCGGGACTAGCGGAAGAGACCCAGTACTTC.

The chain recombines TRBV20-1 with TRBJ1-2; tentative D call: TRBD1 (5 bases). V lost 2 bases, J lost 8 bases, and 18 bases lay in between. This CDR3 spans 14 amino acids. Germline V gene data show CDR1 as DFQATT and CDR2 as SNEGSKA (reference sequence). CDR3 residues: CSARFPQGNRGYTF. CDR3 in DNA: TGCAGTGCTAGATTCCCCCAGGGAAATCGAGGCTACACCTTC.

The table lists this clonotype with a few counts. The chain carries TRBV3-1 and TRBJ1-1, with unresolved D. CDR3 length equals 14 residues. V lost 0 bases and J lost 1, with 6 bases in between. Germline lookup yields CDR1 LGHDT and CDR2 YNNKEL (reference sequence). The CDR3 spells CASSQDPKNTEAFF. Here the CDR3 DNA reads TGTGCCAGCAGCCAAGATCCGAAGAACACTGAAGCTTTCTTT.

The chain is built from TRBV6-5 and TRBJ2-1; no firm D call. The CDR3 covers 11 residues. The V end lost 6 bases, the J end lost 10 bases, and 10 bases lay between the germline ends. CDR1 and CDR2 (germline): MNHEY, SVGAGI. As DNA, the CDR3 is TGTGCCAGCAGCTCACTCCGGGAGCAGTTCTTC. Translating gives CASSSLREQFF.

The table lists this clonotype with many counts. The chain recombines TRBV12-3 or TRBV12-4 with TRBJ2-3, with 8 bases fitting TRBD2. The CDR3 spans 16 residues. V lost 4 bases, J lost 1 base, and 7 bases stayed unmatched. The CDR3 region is CASSSPFSGGTDTQYF. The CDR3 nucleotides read TGTGCCAGCAGTTCCCCCTTTAGCGGGGGCACAGATACGCAGTATTTT.

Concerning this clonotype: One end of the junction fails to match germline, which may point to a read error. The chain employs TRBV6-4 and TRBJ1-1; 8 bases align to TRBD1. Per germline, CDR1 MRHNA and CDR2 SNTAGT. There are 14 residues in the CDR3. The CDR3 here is CASSVDRGNTEALF. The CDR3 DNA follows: TGTGCCAGCAGTGTCGACAGGGGAAACACTGAAGCTCTCTTT.

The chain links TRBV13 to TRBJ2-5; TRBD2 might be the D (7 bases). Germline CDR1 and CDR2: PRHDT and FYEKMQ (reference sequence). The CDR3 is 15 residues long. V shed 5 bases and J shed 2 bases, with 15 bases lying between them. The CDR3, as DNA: TGTGCCAGCAGCCGTGAAGGGGGGGCTCAAGAGACCCAGTACTTC. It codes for CASSREGGAQETQYF.